The rows below give T cell receptor beta chains drawn from one sample of a study of T cell responses to AZD1222 COVID-19 vaccine. This table comes from immunoSEQ multiplex PCR, and its TCRdb copy is limited to in-frame clones, with some not included. The table records approximately 190,000 clones, around 90% of them present only once. Material: peripheral blood, obtained on day 0 of AZD1222 vaccination. The receptors come from an adult in good health. Each CDR3 is given with its conserved first and last residue. D genes are given only for firm matches. Rows may omit the clone size; those that give it use once, few, many or a size class.

>TRBV4-1|21|TRBD2|-|TRBJ2-3
TGCGCCAGCAGCCAAGACCGAACCGGACTAGCGGGGGGGGAACTGACAGATACGCAGTATTTT
CASSQDRTGLAGGELTDTQYF
>TRBV5-1|15|-|-|TRBJ2-7
TGCGCCAGCAGCTCCCGACAGGCGATGACCTACGAGCAGTACTTC
CASSSRQAMTYEQYF
>TRBV28|18|-|-|TRBJ2-2
TGTGCCAGCAGTTTACCCGGACTGGGTTTAGTCGACACCGGGGAGCTGTTTTTT
CASSLPGLGLVDTGELFF
>TRBV2|14|-|once|TRBJ1-1
TGTGCCAGCAGTGGTGCAGGGAGGAACACTGAAGCTTTCTTT
CASSGAGRNTEAFF
>TRBV27|17|-|-|TRBJ2-1
TGTGCCAGCAGTTTCCTGAGCGGAAGGAGCTCCTACAATGAGCAGTTCTTC
CASSFLSGRSSYNEQFF
>TRBV27|14|-|-|TRBJ1-5
TGTGCCAGCAGTTTTCGGGCCCGGGTGGAGCCCCAGCATTTT
CASSFRARVEPQHF
>TRBV6-5|13|-|-|TRBJ2-5
TGTGCCAGCAGTTATGTCGGGCGTGAGACCCAGTACTTC
CASSYVGRETQYF
>TRBV7-3|14|-|-|TRBJ1-1
TGTGCCAGCAGCGGTGGGAATAGAAACACTGAAGCTTTCTTT
CASSGGNRNTEAFF
>TRBV19|14|TRBD1|-|TRBJ1-4
TGTGCCAGTAGGAGGGACAGCCCTCCTGAAAAACTGTTTTTT
CASRRDSPPEKLFF
>TRBV9|15|TRBD2|-|TRBJ2-1
TGTGCCAGCGCCCCGGGCGGGACTAGCTCCTATGAGCAGTTCTTC
CASAPGGTSSYEQFF
>TRBV7-2|15|TRBD1|-|TRBJ2-3
TGTGCCAGCAGACGAGACCCAGGGGGCAGGGGTACGCAGTATTTT
CASRRDPGGRGTQYF
>TRBV11-2|17|-|few|TRBJ1-5
TGTGCCAGCAGCTTGAGTGCAGTAGGCTATAGCAATCAGCCCCAGCATTTT
CASSLSAVGYSNQPQHF
>TRBV9|15|TRBD1|-|TRBJ2-7
TGTGCCAGCAATCGAGAGGACAGGGTTCGCGACGAGCAGTACTTC
CASNREDRVRDEQYF
>TRBV3-1/TRBV3-2|14|-|-|TRBJ2-1
TGTGCCAGCAGCCAATTGAGGCGGGCTAATGAGCAGTTCTTC
CASSQLRRANEQFF
>TRBV28|14|-|-|TRBJ1-1
TGTGCCAGCAGTTTAGGACACTCGAACACTGAAGCTTTCTTT
CASSLGHSNTEAFF